The next 4 T cell receptor beta chains were all read from a single sample in a study of T cells in narcolepsy. Produced via immunoSEQ multiplex PCR; TCRdb's table is partial and in-frame only. The sample includes about 10,000 clones, 70% to 75% of them seen just once. Sequencing was carried out using CD45RA- memory CD8+ T cells from PBMCs. These receptors all come from a human donor with narcolepsy.

The genes are TRBV6-5 and TRBJ1-1; D is unclear. In germline, CDR1 is MNHEY, CDR2 SVGAGI. The CDR3 contains 14 residues. V was pared by 0 bases and J by 7 bases, with 12 bases between. CDR3 sequence reads: CASSYSIGSGEAFF. Written as DNA, the CDR3 is TGTGCCAGCAGTTACTCGATAGGGTCAGGTGAAGCTTTCTTT.

The chain is built from TRBV10-1 and TRBJ2-7, with D possibly matching TRBD1 (6 bases). Germline-derived CDR1 and CDR2 are WNHNN and SYGVQD (reference sequence). The V end was cut by 6 bases, the J end by 6 bases, with 21 bases between. The CDR3 totals 15 residues. The CDR3, as DNA: TGCGCCAGCAGGCCGCCGGGGCAGGGGATAAGCGAGCAGTACTTC. It is translated as CASRPPGQGISEQYF.

The sample holds one count of this clone. The chain couples TRBV7-8 to TRBJ2-3; D call uncertain. Germline V gene sequence: CDR1 SGHVS, CDR2 FQNEAQ. The CDR3 runs 16 residues. V was clipped by 2 bases and J by 6 bases, with 18 bases between them. The CDR3 DNA reads as TGTGCCAGCAGCTTATTCGACGACCCCTTGGGGGATACGCAGTATTTT. Amino acid sequence: CASSLFDDPLGDTQYF.

This clone has a handful of counts. The chain joins TRBV6-1 to TRBJ2-1; 12 nucleotides line up with TRBD2. Germline loops: CDR1 MNHNS, CDR2 SASEGT. The V segment lost 3 bases and the J segment 7 bases; nucleotides outside the gene matches: 7. This CDR3 has 16 amino acids. CDR3 sequence: CASSDWASGGVNEQFF. The DNA for the CDR3 is TGTGCCAGCAGTGATTGGGCTAGCGGGGGGGTTAATGAGCAGTTCTTC.